This T cell receptor beta chain stems from a study of OX40 agonist ivuxolimab in advanced cancers. At the level of the whole study: The costimulatory receptor OX40 (CD134) was targeted by ivuxolimab, a fully human IgG2 agonistic monoclonal antibody. Prior anti-PD-1, anti-PD-L1 or anti-CTLA-4 therapy was permitted, and checkpoint inhibitors had been received by less than 45% of dose-escalation patients. The paper describes the monotherapy dose-escalation part (N = 52 patients) of the phase I trial of ivuxolimab. Peripheral TCRbeta sequencing was intended to test whether TCR sequence diversity was altered and clonal T-cell expansion was caused by ivuxolimab. Of the roughly 53 patients in dose escalation, about 20 had hepatocellular carcinoma, approximately 15 had melanoma, 9 had renal cell carcinoma and 9 had head and neck cancer. Intravenous ivuxolimab was administered to patients every 2 weeks at six dose levels: 0.01, 0.1, 0.3, 1.5, 3 and 10 mg/kg. Three dose-escalation patients achieved partial responses, one with hepatocellular carcinoma and two with cutaneous melanoma. The dose-escalation cohort was over 70% male with a mean age of about 65 years, ranging from roughly 23 to 90.

Genomic DNA was isolated from the sorted cells so that the TCRbeta CDR3 region could be sequenced. TCRbeta CDR3 regions were sequenced using the immunoSEQ Assay. As stored in TCRdb, this immuneACCESS dataset retains in-frame rearrangements with V and J assigned. A fraction of the clones does not appear; measured against another copy, unresolved V genes explain less than half of the discrepancy, and the remainder lacks a known reason. This sample gives 55,000 to 75,000 clones in total; 81% of them show up just once. 0.9% to 1.1% of the sample rests with the top ten. What the authors observed across the whole study: At doses of 0.1 to 3.0 mg/kg, clonal expansion of both CD4+ and CD8+ blood T cells was observed from baseline to week 6. In the 0.1-3.0 mg/kg groups, partial responders had among the lowest normalized peripheral clonal expansion, particularly in CD8+ T cells. Low levels of normalized T-cell clonal expansion were also seen in some patients who did not respond. After ivuxolimab, expanded clones were on average more numerous among CD8+ T cells than among CD4+ T cells. Antigen specificity was not determined for the clonally expanded peripheral T cells.

Deletion took 5 bases off V and 0 bases off J, with a span of 14 bases between the germline ends. The germline V gene specifies SGHRS as CDR1 and YFSETQ as CDR2. Inclusive of the bounding cysteine and phenylalanine, the CDR3 is 15 residues long. The only DNA kept is the CDR3, 45 bases in frame from the first base. This clone was found once. Its antigen has not been determined. No base quality information exists; no much larger clone differs at one position. The trial excluded patients who had a history of autoimmune disease or who were on systemic immunosuppression. Peripheral blood for TCR sequencing was collected from all dose cohorts at baseline, on cycle 4 day 1, and on cycle 7 day 1. Samples were obtained from an open-label, multicenter, first-in-human phase I dose-escalation trial of ivuxolimab. Adults with locally advanced or metastatic melanoma, renal cell, hepatocellular, or head and neck squamous cell carcinoma were enrolled in the trial. CD4+ and CD8+ T cells were sorted separately from peripheral blood before TCR sequencing.

This TCR derives from an adult with an advanced solid tumor such as melanoma, head and neck, liver or kidney cancer. The chain joins TRBV5-1 to TRBJ1-1, with the identity of the D gene unclear. This specimen was CD4+ or CD8+ T cells sorted from blood, taken in a trial of the OX40 agonist ivuxolimab. CDR3 loop: CASRRTSGMNTEAFF. The base sequence is TGCGCCAGCAGACGGACTTCCGGGATGAACACTGAAGCTTTCTTT.